The 3 T cell receptor beta chains given below trace back to one sample, sequenced in a study of shared clonotypes between healthy human individuals. Here immunoSEQ multiplex PCR was the method, and the copy in TCRdb shows in-frame clones only, minus some. The sample holds 2 million or so clones, roughly 95% seen once. Sequencing was performed on naive CD4+ T cells sorted from blood. Subset denoted: CD45RA+ positively selected. The receptors originated from a man aged 18 to 30 in good health.

The rearrangement links TRBV5-1 to TRBJ1-1; no definite D call. V was trimmed by 5 bases and J by 5 bases, leaving 19 bases between them. The germline V gene has CDR1 SGHRS and CDR2 YFSETQ. There are 15 residues in the CDR3. The CDR3 reads CASSWKPDGYTEAFF. In nucleotides, the CDR3 is TGCGCCAGCAGTTGGAAGCCAGACGGGTATACTGAAGCTTTCTTT.

The genes are TRBV10-3 and TRBJ1-2; D may be TRBD1 (6 bases). Germline-derived CDR1 and CDR2 are ENHRY and SYGVKD. Trimming cost V 7 bases and J 8 bases, with 17 bases left between them. There are 13 residues in the CDR3. The CDR3 here is CAITRDTVGGYTF. The DNA for the CDR3 is TGTGCCATCACCCGGGACACAGTCGGGGGCTACACCTTC.

The chain is built from TRBV10-3 and TRBJ2-5; 9 bases line up with TRBD1. The CDR3 has 16 residues. Germline loops: CDR1 ENHRY, CDR2 SYGVKD. The V gene end was trimmed by 10 bases and the J gene end by 2 bases; junction bases not matched to a gene: 14. CDR3 sequence reads: CASSRPGTGIQETQYF. In DNA, the CDR3 is TGTGCCAGCAGCCGCCCCGGGACAGGGATACAAGAGACCCAGTACTTC.